The 32 T cell receptor beta chains given below trace back to one sample, sequenced in a study of T cell repertoires in cytomegalovirus infection. A single record per CDR3 protein comes from TCRdb applying MiXCR to the reads. The table includes 350,000 to 550,000 distinct CDR3 sequences, 31% detected once. The specimen was PBMCs. The receptors originated from a human donor in good health (CMV status not recorded). Some clones in this sample may be carry-over from other donors' samples.

The chain is built from TRBV12-5 and TRBJ1-1, with D perhaps matching TRBD1 (6 bases). The V and J ends lost 7 bases and 3 bases respectively, with 18 bases between them. Germline-derived CDR1 and CDR2 are LGHNT and FRNRAP. The CDR3 extends over 15 amino acids. CDR3 coding DNA: TGTGCTAGTGCCGAAGATCTGGGGGCTTACACTGAAGCTTTCTTT. Amino acids: CASAEDLGAYTEAFF.

The chain uses TRBV20-1 and TRBJ2-5, with 7 bases fitting TRBD1. V was clipped by 5 bases and J by 5 bases; unmatched bases: 5. Germline V gives CDR1 DFQATT, CDR2 SNEGSKA (reference sequence). This CDR3 comprises 12 residues. CDR3 in amino acids: CSARQGMETQYF. The DNA for the CDR3 is TGCAGTGCTCGACAGGGAATGGAGACCCAGTACTTC.

The V and J genes are TRBV11-2 and TRBJ2-6; 9 bases match TRBD1. The CDR3 is made up of 17 amino acids. Germline CDR1 is SGHAT and CDR2 is FQNNGV. J lost 4 bases, V lost 5 bases, and 9 bases had no gene match. In DNA form, the CDR3 reads TGTGCCAGCAGCACCCGGACAGGGGCGGGCGGGGCCAACGTCCTGACTTTC. It is translated as CASSTRTGAGGANVLTF. The full variable domain, in which reference TRBV11-2 and TRBJ2-6 provide the parts outside the CDR3, is EAGVAQSPRYKIIEKRQSVAFWCNPISGHATLYWYQQILGQGPKLLIQFQNNGVVDDSQLPKDRFSAERLKGVDSTLKIQPAKLEDSAVYLCASSTRTGAGGANVLTFGAGSRLTVL.

The chain carries TRBV28 and TRBJ2-5; TRBD2 agrees at 12 bases. The trim removed 5 bases at V and 8 bases at J, leaving 6 bases unmatched. The CDR3 runs to 14 residues. Germline V gene lookup returns CDR1 MDHEN and CDR2 SYDVKM. The CDR3 nucleotides read TGTGCCAGCAGTATCCTAGCGGGGGGGTCCACCCAGTACTTC. It encodes CASSILAGGSTQYF.

This clonotype has ten or more counts. This chain connects TRBV6-5 to TRBJ2-5; tentatively, D is TRBD1 or TRBD2 (5 bases each). CDR1 MNHEY and CDR2 SVGAGI come from the germline V gene. CDR3 size: 14 residues. V lost 2 bases, J lost 1 base, and 8 bases lay in between. The CDR3 DNA sequence: TGTGCCAGCAGTTACGGGGACCTCCAAGAGACCCAGTACTTC. Its translation is CASSYGDLQETQYF.

Comment on this clonotype: One base away lies a much larger clone, so this may be a sequencing read error. The chain carries TRBV7-6 and TRBJ2-1, with TRBD2 identical over 14 bases. The CDR3 totals 18 residues. V shed 3 bases and J 0 bases; nucleotides not matched to a gene: 4. Germline CDR1 and CDR2: SGHVS and FNYEAQ. The CDR3 DNA reads TGTGCCAGCAGCTTTGGACTAGCGGGGGGTAGCTCCTACAATGAGCAGTTCTTC. Translated: CASSFGLAGGSSYNEQFF.

This clonotype was seen repeatedly, ten times or more. V and J are TRBV7-2 and TRBJ1-4; weak D call: TRBD1 (6 bases). This CDR3 is built from 14 residues. Trimming cost V 2 bases and J 7 bases, with 11 bases left between them. Germline values: CDR1 SGHTA, CDR2 FQGNSA. This CDR3 reads CASSLSGGPEKLFF. The CDR3 DNA sequence: TGTGCCAGCAGCTTATCGGGGGGCCCTGAAAAACTGTTTTTT.

A few counts support this clonotype. The chain links TRBV12-3 or TRBV12-4 to TRBJ2-3; D might be TRBD1 (6 bases). V lost 8 bases and J lost 2, with 17 bases in between. This CDR3 has 15 amino acids. The CDR3, as DNA: TGTGCCAGCGGAAGAGGGGCAGGGGCCACAGATACGCAGTATTTT. It specifies CASGRGAGATDTQYF.

This clonotype was counted many times. The gene calls are TRBV6-1 and TRBJ1-1; D is unresolved. The V gene's germline CDR1 is MNHNS and CDR2 SASEGT. V lost 6 bases, J lost 1 base, and 9 bases lay in between. The CDR3 length is 13 residues. The CDR3 sequence: CASRAPKNTEAFF. The CDR3 DNA follows: TGTGCCAGCAGGGCACCAAAGAACACTGAAGCTTTCTTT.

In this sample, this clonotype turned up once. Its ends do not fully match the called genes, so a read error is possible. V and J are TRBV4-1 and TRBJ1-1, with D possibly being TRBD1 (6 bases). CDR1 is MGHRA and CDR2 is YSYEKL in the germline V gene. This CDR3 comprises 15 residues. CDR3 region: CDSSQASGAYTEAFF. CDR3 coding DNA: TGTGACAGCAGCCAAGCTTCGGGGGCATACACTGAAGCTTTCTTT.

The V and J genes are TRBV6-4 and TRBJ2-7; the D is unclear. The CDR3 contains 13 residues. Germline lookup yields CDR1 MRHNA and CDR2 SNTAGT. V was shortened by 3 bases and J by 3 bases, with 9 bases between the two germline ends. The CDR3 sequence: CASSDSRLYEQYF. CDR3 DNA sequence: TGTGCCAGCAGTGATAGCAGGCTCTACGAGCAGTACTTC.

This clonotype was observed a handful of times. This chain links TRBV6-1 with TRBJ2-1, with 11 nucleotides matching TRBD1. Trimming removed 6 bases from V and 5 bases from J; junction bases left unmatched: 9. The CDR3 is made up of 16 amino acids. Germline lookup yields CDR1 MNHNS and CDR2 SASEGT. CDR3 in DNA: TGTGCCAGCAGGAAGAGGCCGGGACAGGGGGACAATGAGCAGTTCTTC. Translating it yields CASRKRPGQGDNEQFF.

This clonotype has just a few counts. The chain is built from TRBV15 and TRBJ2-3, with 7 bases fitting TRBD1. V gave up 5 bases and J gave up 3 bases; unmatched junction bases: 8. The CDR3 length is 15 residues. Germline V gives CDR1 LNHNV, CDR2 YYDKDF (reference sequence). The CDR3 spells CATSPRTGKTDTQYF. The CDR3 DNA reads as TGTGCCACCAGCCCCCGGACAGGAAAAACAGATACGCAGTATTTT.

This clonotype was observed a handful of times. V gene TRBV6-1 combines with J gene TRBJ2-5; either TRBD1 or TRBD2 may fit D (5 bases each). V was trimmed by 2 bases and J by 7 bases, leaving 14 bases between them. The germline V gene has CDR1 MNHNS and CDR2 SASEGT. CDR3 length: 14 amino acids. In nucleotides, the CDR3 is TGTGCCAGCAGTGAATTGAGGGGACCTGGGACCCAGTACTTC. Amino acids: CASSELRGPGTQYF.

This sequence joins TRBV5-6 and TRBJ2-1; TRBD2 matches 11 bases. CDR3 size: 17 residues. The junction had 12 bases not matched to a gene; V was cut back by 4 bases and J by 6 bases. CDR1 SGHDT and CDR2 YYEEEE come from the germline V gene. CDR3 loop: CASSTSVPGLAANEQFF. The CDR3 DNA follows: TGTGCCAGCAGCACTTCGGTTCCGGGACTAGCGGCCAATGAGCAGTTCTTC.

This sequence joins TRBV18 and TRBJ2-7, with D hard to call. The V and J ends lost 2 bases and 0 bases respectively, with 11 bases between them. The CDR3 has 15 amino acids. Germline values: CDR1 KGHSH, CDR2 LQKENI. The CDR3: CASSPIRTLSYEQYF. The DNA for the CDR3 is TGTGCCAGCTCACCAATCCGGACGCTCTCCTACGAGCAGTACTTC.

CDR3 sequence reads: CASSYSSSGEQETQYF. In DNA form, the CDR3 reads TGTGCCAGCAGTTACTCTTCTAGCGGGGAACAAGAGACCCAGTACTTC. V and J are TRBV6-5 and TRBJ2-5; 9 nucleotides agree with TRBD2. Germline lookup yields CDR1 MNHEY and CDR2 SVGAGI. The CDR3 sequence is 16 residues long. V lost 0 bases to trimming and J lost 2 bases; unmatched junction nucleotides: 4.

The chain employs TRBV4-3 and TRBJ1-4, with D hard to call. Germline CDR1 LGHNA, CDR2 YSLEER. Trimming shortened V by 0 bases and J by 10 bases, and 9 bases separated the two germline ends. This CDR3 has 13 amino acids. The CDR3 region has the DNA TGCGCCAGCAGCCAAGATCGTCAGAGAAAACTGTTTTTT. Translating it yields CASSQDRQRKLFF.

Notes on this clonotype: Since the CDR3 does not end with the conserved phenylalanine or tryptophan, this likely comes from a read error. The chain recombines TRBV10-3 with TRBJ2-7; no definite D call. V lost 8 bases, J lost 3 bases, and 14 bases lay in between. The CDR3 spans 13 residues. Germline loops: CDR1 ENHRY, CDR2 SYGVKD. The CDR3 region is CAIRTQQGYEQYL. The CDR3, as DNA: TGTGCCATCCGGACCCAACAAGGCTACGAGCAGTACTTA.

In its sample, this clonotype was seen once. The chain couples TRBV10-2 to TRBJ1-5; possibly TRBD1 for D (6 bases). The CDR3 loop spans 13 amino acids. Trimming took off 6 bases at V and 6 bases at J, with 12 bases between the two ends. Per germline, CDR1 WSHSY and CDR2 SAAADI. This CDR3 is CASRDGGSQPQHF. The CDR3 DNA follows: TGCGCCAGCAGAGATGGGGGCAGTCAGCCCCAGCATTTT.

This CDR3 reads CASSEAVMINQPQHF. As DNA, the CDR3 is TGTGCCAGCAGTGAAGCGGTAATGATCAATCAGCCCCAGCATTTT. The rearrangement uses TRBV6-1 and TRBJ1-5; no clear D gene. CDR3 length: 15 residues. CDR1 MNHNS and CDR2 SASEGT come from the germline V gene. Trimming pared 0 bases from V and 3 bases from J, leaving 9 bases between.

This clonotype was counted between two and nine times. The chain uses TRBV11-1 and TRBJ1-1; possible D gene TRBD1, 5 bases. V dropped 5 bases and J dropped 1 base, with 11 bases sitting between them. The CDR3 loop spans 14 amino acids. The germline V gene has CDR1 SGHAT and CDR2 FQDESV (reference sequence). The chain's CDR3 is CASSLQAQNTEAFF. The CDR3 DNA is TGTGCCAGCAGCCTACAGGCCCAGAACACTGAAGCTTTCTTT.

This clonotype was counted a few times. The chain carries TRBV4-1 and TRBJ2-3; 7 bases match TRBD1. Trimming removed 2 bases from V and 4 bases from J; junction bases left unmatched: 3. CDR1 and CDR2 (germline): MGHRA, YSYEKL. This CDR3 is 14 amino acids long. In DNA form, the CDR3 reads TGCGCCAGCAGCCAACTCGGGACAGCAGATACGCAGTATTTT. This sequence encodes CASSQLGTADTQYF.

This clonotype has a handful of counts. The chain links TRBV28 to TRBJ2-3, with D possibly being TRBD1 or TRBD2 (5 bases each). The V end was cut by 6 bases, the J end by 1 base, with 14 bases between. The CDR3 length is 15 residues. The V gene's germline CDR1 is MDHEN and CDR2 SYDVKM. CDR3 residues: CASSPGHPRTDTQYF. The CDR3 DNA reads TGTGCCAGCAGCCCGGGGCACCCACGCACAGATACGCAGTATTTT.

This clonotype was seen a few times. This rearrangement joins TRBV4-3 to TRBJ2-5; D is ambiguous. The CDR3 length is 14 residues. V was cut by 0 bases and J by 5 bases, with 10 bases left in between. The germline CDR1 and CDR2 sequences are LGHNA and YSLEER. CDR3 sequence reads: CASSQETYAETQYF. Written as DNA, the CDR3 is TGCGCCAGCAGCCAAGAGACGTATGCGGAGACCCAGTACTTC.

A few counts support this clonotype. This sequence joins TRBV7-2 and TRBJ2-2; D remains ambiguous. The CDR3 totals 15 residues. V was clipped by 1 base and J by 3 bases, with 9 bases between them. From germline, CDR1 is SGHTA and CDR2 FQGNSA. The CDR3 DNA is TGTGCCAGCAGCTTAGAGGCCACTGACACCGGGGAGCTGTTTTTT. Protein product: CASSLEATDTGELFF.

This clonotype was picked up many times. The chain links TRBV4-1 to TRBJ2-1; possibly TRBD1 or TRBD2 for D (6 bases each). From germline, CDR1 is MGHRA and CDR2 YSYEKL. This CDR3 is 18 amino acids long. The germline V and J ends were trimmed by 1 base and 2 bases, with 18 bases remaining between them. CDR3 coding DNA: TGCGCCAGCAGCCAAGCGGTAACGAAGGGGGGCCCCTACAATGAGCAGTTCTTC. It is translated as CASSQAVTKGGPYNEQFF.

This clonotype was observed a few times. J is TRBJ1-1 and V is TRBV2; D unclear. The V end lost 8 bases, the J end lost 1 base, and 11 bases lay between the germline ends. The CDR3 is 13 residues long. Germline V gene data show CDR1 as SNHLY and CDR2 as FYNNEI. For the CDR3, the DNA is TGTGCCAGCGAACGTCAGGCGAACACTGAAGCTTTCTTT. Translation: CASERQANTEAFF.

Comments on this clonotype: Relative to the germline gene, one junction end is altered; a read error may explain this. The V gene is TRBV7-8, the J gene TRBJ1-6; D gene ambiguous. Germline lookup yields CDR1 SGHVS and CDR2 FQNEAQ. The CDR3 length is 15 residues. Here the CDR3 DNA reads TGTGCCAGCAGCGGAGGGCTGAACTATAATTCATCCCTCCACTTT. Translation gives CASSGGLNYNSSLHF.

The DNA for the CDR3 is TGTGCCAGTCTACCCACCGGGAAGGGGTCCTCCTACGAGCAGTACTTC. Translated: CASLPTGKGSSYEQYF. The V and J genes are TRBV19 and TRBJ2-7, with D tentatively TRBD1 or TRBD2 (5 bases each). Germline V gives CDR1 LNHDA, CDR2 SQIVND (reference sequence). V was shortened by 8 bases and J by 0 bases, with 20 bases between the two germline ends. The CDR3 runs 16 residues.

The genes are TRBV27 and TRBJ2-2, with D possibly TRBD2 on 5 matching bases. V lost 0 bases and J lost 0, with 8 bases in between. Germline values: CDR1 MNHEY, CDR2 SMNVEV (reference sequence). The CDR3 spans 16 residues. Here the CDR3 DNA reads TGTGCCAGCAGTTTATCCCAGGACTCGAACACCGGGGAGCTGTTTTTT. Amino acid sequence: CASSLSQDSNTGELFF.

Points on this clonotype: Since the CDR3 does not end with the conserved phenylalanine or tryptophan, this likely comes from a read error. Because the CDR3's place on the DNA is in doubt, the DNA is left out and the CDR3 is given as listed by TCRdb. The CDR3 reads CASSQTGPNHPQPC. The chain links TRBV7-2 to TRBJ1-5; whether TRBD1, the table's D call, matches the DNA was not checked. The CDR3 contains 14 residues when both ends are counted. Germline-derived CDR1 and CDR2 are SGHTA and FQGNSA.